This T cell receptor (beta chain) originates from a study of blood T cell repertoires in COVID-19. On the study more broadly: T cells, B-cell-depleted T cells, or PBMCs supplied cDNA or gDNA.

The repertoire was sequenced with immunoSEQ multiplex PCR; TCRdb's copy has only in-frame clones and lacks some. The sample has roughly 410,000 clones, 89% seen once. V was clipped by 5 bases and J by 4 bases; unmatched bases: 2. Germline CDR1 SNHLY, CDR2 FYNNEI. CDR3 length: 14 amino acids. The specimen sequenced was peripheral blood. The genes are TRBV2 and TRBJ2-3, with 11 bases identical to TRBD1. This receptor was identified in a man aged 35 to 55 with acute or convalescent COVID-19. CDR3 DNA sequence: TGTGCCAGCAGTCGGGACAGGGGGGCAGATACGCAGTATTTT. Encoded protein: CASSRDRGADTQYF.